This record concerns one TCR beta chain sequence. Its antigen is not known. These data originate in a study of cytomegalovirus exposure and HLA in healthy donors. Trimming cost V 6 bases and J 4 bases; bases outside gene matches: 8. This CDR3 is 15 amino acids long. Germline lookup yields CDR1 MNHNS and CDR2 SASEGT. Study-wide findings and caveats: The study designated roughly 150 TCR beta chains cytomegalovirus-associated.

In the PCR, 60 Vbeta and 13 Jbeta primers were used. Sequencing was performed with immunoSEQ multiplex PCR; in TCRdb, only in-frame clones are kept and a portion is missing. The sample has about 110,000 clones, about 70% seen once. The sequencing input was PBMCs. V is TRBV6-1 and J is TRBJ1-4; 7 bases are shared with TRBD1. The receptor comes from a man aged 25-40 years in good health and CMV-seropositive. The CDR3 sequence: CASSHNGQDNEKLFF. The DNA of the CDR3 is TGTGCCAGCAGCCACAACGGACAGGATAATGAAAAACTGTTTTTT.